The rows below give T cell receptor beta chains drawn from one sample of a study of identical twins. MiXCR, applied by TCRdb to the 5' RACE reads, yields one record per CDR3 protein. The sample lists 1.5 million to 2 million distinct CDR3 sequences, under 35% seen once, with more than 0.25% in the top ten. Sequenced material: cord blood. All receptors come from a newborn girl in good health. The CDR3 runs from the conserved cysteine through the conserved F or W. D genes are given only for firm matches. Size values are once, few and many counts, or a class for expanded clones, and some rows have none.

>TRBJ1-2|NA|17|TRBV25-1|TRBD1
CASSESPRTGAMYGYTF
TGTGCCAGCAGTGAATCCCCCCGGACAGGGGCTATGTATGGCTACACCTTC
>TRBJ2-5|few|15|TRBV5-1|TRBD2
CASSPASGGFNEQYF
TGCGCCAGCAGCCCCGCTAGCGGGGGGTTTAATGAGCAGTACTTC
>TRBJ1-2|few|13|TRBV25-1|NA
CASSSGIIYGYTF
TGTGCCAGCAGTTCCGGGATCATCTATGGCTACACCTTC
>TRBJ1-6|once|17|TRBV7-6|NA
CASSLARLISYNSPLHF
TGTGCCAGCAGCTTAGCCAGGCTTATTTCCTATAATTCACCCCTCCACTTT
>TRBJ2-1|few|16|TRBV10-2|TRBD2
CASRLSGTSGYNEQFF
TGCGCCAGCAGGCTAAGCGGGACTAGCGGATACAATGAGCAGTTCTTC
>TRBJ1-4|few|16|TRBV12-3/TRBV12-4|NA
CASSFSLHATNEKLFF
TGTGCCAGCAGTTTTTCGCTCCACGCAACTAATGAAAAACTGTTTTTT
>TRBJ1-6|NA|14|TRBV10-3|TRBD1
CAISEGQDNSPLHF
TGTGCCATCAGTGAGGGACAGGATAATTCACCCCTCCACTTT
>TRBJ2-7|NA|14|TRBV28|NA
CASRQRTFSYEQYF
TGTGCCAGCAGGCAAAGGACCTTCTCCTACGAGCAGTACTTC
>TRBJ2-5|few|13|TRBV20-1|TRBD2
CSACKTSEETQYF
TGCAGTGCTTGCAAGACTAGCGAAGAGACCCAGTACTTC
>TRBJ2-1|NA|14|TRBV6-2/TRBV6-3|TRBD1
CVSLPGTGHNEQFF
TGTGTCAGCCTCCCCGGGACAGGACACAATGAGCAGTTCTTC
>TRBJ2-3|NA|16|TRBV11-2|NA
CASSLNWGGATDTQYF
TGTGCCAGCAGCTTAAACTGGGGGGGGGCAACAGATACGCAGTATTTT
>TRBJ2-4|few|12|TRBV20-1|NA
CSARVGHGIQYF
TGCAGTGCTAGAGTAGGACACGGCATTCAGTACTTC
>TRBJ2-7|few|19|TRBV7-8|NA
CASSLDRQVGVITNYEQYF
TGTGCCAGCAGCTTAGATAGGCAGGTCGGGGTAATTACCAACTACGAGCAGTACTTC
>TRBJ1-2|many|14|TRBV5-1|NA
CASSLGEGNYGYTF
TGCGCCAGCAGCTTGGGGGAAGGGAACTATGGCTACACCTTC
>TRBJ2-1|NA|15|TRBV5-6|NA
CASSDRDWGYNEQFF
TGTGCCAGCAGCGACCGGGACTGGGGCTACAATGAGCAGTTCTTC
>TRBJ2-7|few|13|TRBV7-9|NA
CASSIGTSNEQYF
TGTGCCAGCAGCATCGGGACTTCGAACGAGCAGTACTTC
>TRBJ2-1|few|12|TRBV20-1|NA
CSAGSVYNEQFF
TGCAGTGCCGGGAGCGTATACAATGAGCAGTTCTTC
>TRBJ1-2|NA|15|TRBV28|NA
CASSPLGRRRYGYTF
TGTGCCAGCAGTCCCCTGGGCAGACGTCGGTATGGCTACACCTTC
>TRBJ2-5|NA|16|TRBV2|TRBD1
CASRVTGTGAQETQYF
TGTGCCAGCAGAGTTACCGGGACAGGGGCGCAAGAGACCCAGTACTTC
>TRBJ1-1|few|11|TRBV13|NA
CASKSGTEAFF
TGTGCCAGCAAATCAGGCACTGAAGCTTTCTTT
>TRBJ2-1|few|16|TRBV5-1|NA
CASSLASRSSYNEQFF
TGCGCCAGCAGCTTGGCCTCTAGGAGCTCCTACAATGAGCAGTTCTTC
>TRBJ2-3|few|15|TRBV20-1|TRBD2
CSARVPSGSTDTQYF
TGCAGTGCTAGAGTACCTAGCGGGAGCACAGATACGCAGTATTTT
>TRBJ1-1|NA|15|TRBV9|NA
CASSVGGVLNTEAFF
TGTGCCAGCAGCGTAGGAGGAGTTTTGAACACTGAAGCTTTCTTT
>TRBJ1-1|NA|16|TRBV5-1|NA
CASSARYREGSTEAFF
TGCGCCAGCAGCGCGCGATACAGGGAAGGAAGCACTGAAGCTTTCTTT
>TRBJ2-7|many|15|TRBV9|TRBD2
CASSVGTSGPYEQYF
TGTGCCAGCAGCGTAGGGACTAGCGGTCCCTACGAGCAGTACTTC
>TRBJ2-7|NA|14|TRBV6-6|NA
CASSYRQGTYEQYF
TGTGCCAGCAGTTACAGGCAGGGTACCTACGAGCAGTACTTC
>TRBJ1-6|NA|14|TRBV18|NA
CASSHTSGGSPLHF
TGTGCCAGCTCACATACTAGCGGGGGTTCACCCCTCCACTTT
>TRBJ2-7|NA|17|TRBV6-6|TRBD2
CASSWTSRQGDSYEQYF
TGTGCCAGCAGCTGGACTAGCAGACAAGGGGATTCGTACGAGCAGTACTTC
>TRBJ2-1|NA|17|TRBV7-2|TRBD2
CASSLSSRLAGYNEQFF
TGTGCCAGCAGCTTAAGTTCTCGGCTAGCGGGCTACAATGAGCAGTTCTTC
>TRBJ2-7|NA|19|TRBV12-3/TRBV12-4|TRBD2
CASSLRLAGAVSSSYEQYF
TGTGCCAGCAGTCTACGACTAGCGGGGGCCGTCTCTAGCTCCTACGAGCAGTACTTC
>TRBJ2-7|NA|12|TRBV7-8|NA
CASSFWEYEQYF
TGTGCCAGCAGCTTTTGGGAATACGAGCAGTACTTC
>TRBJ2-7|NA|14|TRBV30|NA
CAWSVVSGSYEQYF
TGTGCCTGGAGTGTAGTGTCAGGGTCCTACGAGCAGTACTTC
>TRBJ2-1|NA|12|TRBV20-1|TRBD2
CSAPPSRGGQFF
TGCAGTGCTCCTCCCTCCCGGGGGGGGCAGTTCTTC
>TRBJ2-7|NA|15|TRBV27|NA
CASSSLGGASYEQYF
TGTGCCAGCAGTTCCCTCGGAGGGGCCTCCTACGAGCAGTACTTC
>TRBJ1-6|NA|16|TRBV6-5|NA
CASSYSTRGPSSPLHF
TGTGCCAGCAGTTACTCGACTCGGGGCCCTAGTTCACCCCTCCACTTT
>TRBJ2-7|NA|15|TRBV25-1|TRBD1
CASSPLGQGPYEQYF
TGTGCCAGCAGTCCGCTCGGACAGGGGCCCTACGAGCAGTACTTC
>TRBJ2-7|NA|15|TRBV4-1|TRBD2
CASSQSLSGSREQYF
TGCGCCAGCAGCCAATCTCTTAGCGGGAGCAGGGAGCAGTACTTC
>TRBJ1-1|NA|15|TRBV6-6|TRBD1
CASSYGTGDRVGAFF
TGTGCCAGCAGTTACGGGACTGGGGACAGAGTTGGGGCTTTCTTT
>TRBJ1-2|NA|16|TRBV5-1|TRBD1
CASSLGPLGTGDGYTF
TGCGCCAGCAGCTTGGGGCCCCTCGGGACAGGAGATGGCTACACCTTC
>TRBJ2-5|NA|15|TRBV27|NA
CASSLADPSIGTQYF
TGTGCCAGCAGTTTAGCAGACCCCTCGATAGGGACCCAGTACTTC
>TRBJ2-3|few|14|TRBV7-2|TRBD2
CASSFSGRGDTQYF
TGTGCCAGCAGCTTTAGCGGGAGGGGGGATACGCAGTATTTT
>TRBJ2-3|NA|17|TRBV11-2|TRBD2
CASSERGTRGNTDTQYF
TGTGCCAGCAGCGAGCGCGGGACTAGAGGGAACACAGATACGCAGTATTTT
>TRBJ2-6|NA|18|TRBV27|TRBD2
CACSFRTSVGSGANVLTF
TGTGCCTGCAGTTTTAGGACTAGCGTTGGCTCTGGGGCCAACGTCCTGACTTTC
>TRBJ2-7|NA|16|TRBV20-1|TRBD2
CSARDLRTSGSSEQYF
TGCAGTGCTAGAGATCTAAGGACTAGCGGGAGCTCGGAGCAGTACTTC
>TRBJ1-4|NA|15|TRBV5-1|NA
CASSLAAAVGEKLFF
TGCGCCAGCAGCTTGGCCGCGGCGGTAGGGGAAAAACTGTTTTTT
>TRBJ1-4|many|15|TRBV12-3/TRBV12-4|NA
CASSFGGTYNEKLFF
TGTGCCAGCAGTTTCGGAGGGACTTATAATGAAAAACTGTTTTTT
>TRBJ2-1|few|15|TRBV10-2|TRBD1
CASRTEGQGYNEQFF
TGCGCCAGCAGGACAGAAGGACAGGGTTACAATGAGCAGTTCTTC
>TRBJ2-2|once|14|TRBV24-1|NA
CATSDNRGAGELFF
TGTGCCACCAGTGATAACCGGGGCGCCGGGGAGCTGTTTTTT
>TRBJ1-1|few|17|TRBV6-5|NA
CASSYALGAAGNTEAFF
TGTGCCAGCAGTTACGCTTTGGGGGCAGCGGGGAACACTGAAGCTTTCTTT
>TRBJ2-7|NA|12|TRBV27|NA
CACSSVEKTQYF
TGTGCCTGCAGTTCCGTGGAGAAAACCCAGTACTTC
>TRBJ2-5|NA|16|TRBV7-9|TRBD2
CASSLTSGARGNEQYF
TGTGCCAGCAGCTTAACTAGCGGGGCAAGGGGGAATGAGCAGTACTTC
>TRBJ2-7|NA|15|TRBV6-6|TRBD1
CASRRRQGESYEQYF
TGTGCCAGCAGACGCCGACAGGGGGAGTCCTACGAGCAGTACTTC
>TRBJ2-7|few|16|TRBV5-1|TRBD2
CASSHPLSGRRNEQYF
TGCGCCAGCAGCCATCCGCTTAGCGGGAGAAGGAACGAGCAGTACTTC
>TRBJ2-1|once|14|TRBV20-1|NA
CSARLRDSYNEQFF
TGCAGTGCTAGATTGCGGGACTCCTACAATGAGCAGTTCTTC
>TRBJ2-3|once|18|TRBV5-1|TRBD2
CASSPDNRLAEYTDTQYF
TGCGCCAGCAGCCCAGATAATCGACTAGCGGAGTACACAGATACGCAGTATTTT
>TRBJ2-1|few|16|TRBV28|TRBD2
CASGTSGSLSYNEQFF
TGTGCCAGCGGGACTAGCGGGTCGTTATCCTACAATGAGCAGTTCTTC